These 2 T cell receptor beta chains originate from one sample sequenced in a study of response to subunit inactivated influenza vaccine. Each CDR3 protein is one row after TCRdb ran MiXCR on the RT-PCR reads. Among 160,000 or so distinct CDR3 sequences listed, around 9.9% were seen once. The starting material was non-naive T cells sorted from PBMCs, obtained 40 to 50 days after vaccination. Every receptor here comes from a man between 50 and 59 years old who received an inactivated influenza vaccine.

This chain joins TRBV5-1 and TRBJ2-6, with D perhaps matching TRBD1 (6 bases). The CDR3 length is 17 residues. Per the germline V gene, CDR1 is SGHRS and CDR2 is YFSETQ. Trimming cost V 0 bases and J 2 bases, with 12 bases left between them. CDR3 protein: CASSLATWTAGANVLTF. The CDR3 coding sequence is TGCGCCAGCAGCTTGGCCACATGGACAGCTGGGGCCAACGTCCTGACTTTC.

At least ten counts were recorded for this clonotype. The genes are TRBV4-2 and TRBJ2-3; 8 bases agree with TRBD2. Germline loops: CDR1 LGHNA, CDR2 YNFKEQ. The CDR3 totals 16 residues. The V and J ends lost 0 bases and 1 base, in that order; junction bases with no gene match: 3. The CDR3: CASSQDTAGGTDTQYF. The CDR3 nucleotides are TGTGCCAGCAGCCAAGATACAGCGGGGGGCACAGATACGCAGTATTTT.